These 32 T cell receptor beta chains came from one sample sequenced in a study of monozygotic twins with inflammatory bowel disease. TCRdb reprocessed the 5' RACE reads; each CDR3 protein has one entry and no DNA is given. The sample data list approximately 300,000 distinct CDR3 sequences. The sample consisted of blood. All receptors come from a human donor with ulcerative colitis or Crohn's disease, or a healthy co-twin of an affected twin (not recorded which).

The CDR3 protein is CASSYSYGSFRGNTGELFF. The V call is TRBV6-5, the J call TRBJ2-2; TCRdb's D call of TRBD1 is untestable without DNA. Germline loops: CDR1 MNHEY, CDR2 SVGAGI. CDR3 length: 19 amino acids.

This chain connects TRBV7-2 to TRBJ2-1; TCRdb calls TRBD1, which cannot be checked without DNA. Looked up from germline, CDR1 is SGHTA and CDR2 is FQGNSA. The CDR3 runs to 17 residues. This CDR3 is CASSLRSNRGGHNEQFF.

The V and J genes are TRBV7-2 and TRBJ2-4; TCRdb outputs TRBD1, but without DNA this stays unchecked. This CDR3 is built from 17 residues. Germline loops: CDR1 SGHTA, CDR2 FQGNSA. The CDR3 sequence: CASSLAGSTGSKNIPYF.

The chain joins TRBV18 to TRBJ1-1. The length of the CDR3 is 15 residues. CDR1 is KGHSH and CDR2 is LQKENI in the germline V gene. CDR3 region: CASSETVVRNTEAFF.

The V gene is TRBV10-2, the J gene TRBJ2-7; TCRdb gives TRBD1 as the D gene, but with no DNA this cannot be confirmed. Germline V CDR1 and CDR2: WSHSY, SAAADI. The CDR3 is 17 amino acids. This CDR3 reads CASIPFDRQDGGYEQYF.

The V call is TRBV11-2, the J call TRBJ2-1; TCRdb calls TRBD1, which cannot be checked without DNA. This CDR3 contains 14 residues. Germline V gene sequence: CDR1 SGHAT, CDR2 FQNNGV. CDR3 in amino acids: CASTRTVLSNEQFF.

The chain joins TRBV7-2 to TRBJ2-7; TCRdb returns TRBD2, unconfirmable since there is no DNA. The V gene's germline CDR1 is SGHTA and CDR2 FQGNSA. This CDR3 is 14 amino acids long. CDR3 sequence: CASSSGLAGVVQYF.

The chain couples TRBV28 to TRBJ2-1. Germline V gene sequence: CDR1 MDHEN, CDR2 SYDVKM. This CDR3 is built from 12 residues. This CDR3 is CASEVSTHEQFF.

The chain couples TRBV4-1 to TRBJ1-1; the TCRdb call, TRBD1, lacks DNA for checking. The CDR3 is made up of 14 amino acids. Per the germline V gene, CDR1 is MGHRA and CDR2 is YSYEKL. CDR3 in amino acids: CASSQPRGNTEAFF.

CDR3 sequence reads: CASSRGGSGANVLTF. The chain uses TRBV21-1 and TRBJ2-6; TCRdb calls TRBD1, which cannot be checked without DNA. TRBV21-1 is a pseudogene locus. The CDR3 has 15 residues.

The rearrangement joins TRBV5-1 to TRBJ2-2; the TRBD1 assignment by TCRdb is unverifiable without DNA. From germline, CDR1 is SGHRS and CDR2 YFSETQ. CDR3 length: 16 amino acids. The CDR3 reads CASLSALAGSTGELFF.

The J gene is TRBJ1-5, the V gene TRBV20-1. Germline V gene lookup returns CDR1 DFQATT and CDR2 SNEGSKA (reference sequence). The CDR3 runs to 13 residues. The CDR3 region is CSAREPLVRPQHF.

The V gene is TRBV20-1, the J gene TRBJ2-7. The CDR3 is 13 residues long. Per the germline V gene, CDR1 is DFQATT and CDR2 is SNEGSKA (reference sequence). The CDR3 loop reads CSARDRSVYEQYF.

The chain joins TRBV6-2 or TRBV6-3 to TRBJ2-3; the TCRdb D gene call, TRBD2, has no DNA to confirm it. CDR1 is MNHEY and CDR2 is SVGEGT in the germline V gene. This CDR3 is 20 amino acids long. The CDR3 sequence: CASSYGGLAGTGFRTDTQYF.

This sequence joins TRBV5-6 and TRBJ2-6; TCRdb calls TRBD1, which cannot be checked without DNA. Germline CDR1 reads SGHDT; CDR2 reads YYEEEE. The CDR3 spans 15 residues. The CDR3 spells CASRTTGSGANVLTF.

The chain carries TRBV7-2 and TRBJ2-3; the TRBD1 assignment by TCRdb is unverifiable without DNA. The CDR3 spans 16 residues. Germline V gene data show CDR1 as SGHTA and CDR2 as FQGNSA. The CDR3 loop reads CASSLKLTDSTDTQYF.

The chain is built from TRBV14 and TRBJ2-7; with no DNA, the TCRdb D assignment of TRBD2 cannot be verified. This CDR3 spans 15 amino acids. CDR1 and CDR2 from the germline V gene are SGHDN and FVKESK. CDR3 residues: CASSQGSGRVAEQYF. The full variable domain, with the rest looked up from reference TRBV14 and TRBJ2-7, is EAGVTQFPSHSVIEKGQTVTLRCDPISGHDNLYWYRRVMGKEIKFLLHFVKESKQDESGMPNNRFLAERTGGTYSTLKVQPAELEDSGVYFCASSQGSGRVAEQYFGPGTRLTVT.

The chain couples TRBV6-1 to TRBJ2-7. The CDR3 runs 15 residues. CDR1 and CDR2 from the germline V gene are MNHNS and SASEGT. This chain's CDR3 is CASSDLSVLSYEQYF.

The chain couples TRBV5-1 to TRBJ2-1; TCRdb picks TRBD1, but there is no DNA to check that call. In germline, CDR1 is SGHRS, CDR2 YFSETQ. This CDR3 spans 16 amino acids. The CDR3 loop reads CASRKVTGSSYNEQFF.

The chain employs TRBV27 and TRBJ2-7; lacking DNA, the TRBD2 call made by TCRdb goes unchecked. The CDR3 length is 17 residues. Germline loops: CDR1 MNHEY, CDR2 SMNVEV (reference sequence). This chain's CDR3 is CASSSYKTSGGAYEQYF.

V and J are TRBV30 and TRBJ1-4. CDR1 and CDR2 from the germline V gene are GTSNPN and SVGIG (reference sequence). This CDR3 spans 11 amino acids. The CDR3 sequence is CAWQQREKLFF.

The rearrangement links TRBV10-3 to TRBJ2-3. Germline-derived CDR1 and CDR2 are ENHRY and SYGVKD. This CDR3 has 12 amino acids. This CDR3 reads CAISEMAATQYF.

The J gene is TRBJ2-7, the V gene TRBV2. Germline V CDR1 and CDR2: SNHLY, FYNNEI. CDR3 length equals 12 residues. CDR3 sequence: CASTDPTYEQYF.

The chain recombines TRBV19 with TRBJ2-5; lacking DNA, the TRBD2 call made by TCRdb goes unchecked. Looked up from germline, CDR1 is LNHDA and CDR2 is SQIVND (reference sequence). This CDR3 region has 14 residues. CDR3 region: CASSRLAPPETQYF.

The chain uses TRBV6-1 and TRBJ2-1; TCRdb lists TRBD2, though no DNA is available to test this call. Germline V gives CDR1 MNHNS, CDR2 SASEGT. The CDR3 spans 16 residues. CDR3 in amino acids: CASIPTGTSGRGEQFF.

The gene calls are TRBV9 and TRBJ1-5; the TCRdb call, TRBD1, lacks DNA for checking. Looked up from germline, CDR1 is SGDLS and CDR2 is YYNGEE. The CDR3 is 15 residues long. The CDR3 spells CASSVGGLGNQPQHF. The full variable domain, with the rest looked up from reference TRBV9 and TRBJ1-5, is DSGVTQTPKHLITATGQRVTLRCSPRSGDLSVYWYQQSLDQGLQFLIQYYNGEERAKGNILERFSAQQFPDLHSELNLSSLELGDSALYFCASSVGGLGNQPQHFGDGTRLSIL.

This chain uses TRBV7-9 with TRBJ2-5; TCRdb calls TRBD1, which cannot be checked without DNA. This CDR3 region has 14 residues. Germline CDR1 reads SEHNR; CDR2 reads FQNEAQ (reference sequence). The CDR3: CASSPDQGFETQYF.

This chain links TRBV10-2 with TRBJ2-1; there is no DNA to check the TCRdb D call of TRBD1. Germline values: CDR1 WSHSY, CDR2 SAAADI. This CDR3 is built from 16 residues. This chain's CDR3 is CASSSDRARSDNEQFF.

The CDR3 reads CSVSPGQGNEQYF. The V and J genes are TRBV29-1 and TRBJ2-7; the D gene TCRdb calls, TRBD1, cannot be checked with no DNA. This CDR3 contains 13 residues. The V gene's germline CDR1 is SQVTM and CDR2 ANQGSEA.

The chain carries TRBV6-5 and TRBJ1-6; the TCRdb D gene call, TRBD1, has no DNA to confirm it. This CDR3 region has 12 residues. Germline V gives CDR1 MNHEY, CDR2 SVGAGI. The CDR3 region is CASSTPVSPLHF.

CDR3 protein: CASSYAGRGTDTQYF. The V and J genes are TRBV6-2 or TRBV6-3 and TRBJ2-3; TCRdb's D call, TRBD1, is unchecked because there is no DNA. This CDR3 region has 15 residues. Germline CDR1 MNHEY, CDR2 SVGEGT.

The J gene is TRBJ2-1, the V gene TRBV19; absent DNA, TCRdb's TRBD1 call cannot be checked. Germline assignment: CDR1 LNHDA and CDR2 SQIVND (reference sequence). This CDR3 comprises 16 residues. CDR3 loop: CASTIGKGMTYNEQFF.